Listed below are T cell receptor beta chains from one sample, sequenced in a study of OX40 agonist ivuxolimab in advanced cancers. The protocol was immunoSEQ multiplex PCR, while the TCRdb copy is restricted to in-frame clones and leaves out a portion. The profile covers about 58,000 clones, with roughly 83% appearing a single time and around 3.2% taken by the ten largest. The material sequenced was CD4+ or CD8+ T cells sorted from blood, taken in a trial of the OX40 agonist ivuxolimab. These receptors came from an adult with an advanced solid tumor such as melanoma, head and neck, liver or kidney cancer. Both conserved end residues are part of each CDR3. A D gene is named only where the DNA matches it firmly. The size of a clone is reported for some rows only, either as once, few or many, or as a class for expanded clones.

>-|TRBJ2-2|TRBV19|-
CASTADRSTGELFF
TGTGCCAGTACCGCGGACAGAAGCACCGGGGAGCTGTTTTTT
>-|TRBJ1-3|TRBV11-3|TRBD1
CASRPGTGSGTIYF
TGTGCCAGCAGACCCGGGACAGGGTCCGGCACCATATATTTT
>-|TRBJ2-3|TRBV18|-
CASSLRGQTTDTQYF
TGTGCCAGCTCACTACGAGGACAGACCACAGATACGCAGTATTTT
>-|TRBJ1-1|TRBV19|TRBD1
CASSPLTGVVNTEAFF
TGTGCCAGTAGTCCATTGACAGGGGTCGTAAACACTGAAGCTTTCTTT
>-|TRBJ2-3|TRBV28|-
CASSLAPGTPGSTQYF
TGTGCCAGCAGCTTAGCACCCGGGACCCCGGGTAGTACGCAGTATTTT
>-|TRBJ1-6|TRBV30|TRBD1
CAWSRGQGGSSLHF
TGTGCCTGGAGTAGGGGGCAGGGGGGATCCTCCCTCCACTTT
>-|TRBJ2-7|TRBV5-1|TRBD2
CASSPSITLAGNYEQYF
TGCGCCAGCAGCCCCTCTATCACCCTAGCGGGGAACTACGAGCAGTACTTC
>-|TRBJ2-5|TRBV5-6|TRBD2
CASSLAVAGGETQYF
TGTGCCAGCAGCTTGGCGGTAGCGGGGGGAGAGACCCAGTACTTC
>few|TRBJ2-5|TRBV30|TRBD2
CAWSTAGGLGTQYF
TGTGCCTGGAGTACCGCGGGGGGGCTGGGGACCCAGTACTTC
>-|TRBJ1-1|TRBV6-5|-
CASTTSRDGNTEAFF
TGTGCCAGCACCACCTCCCGGGACGGAAACACTGAAGCTTTCTTT
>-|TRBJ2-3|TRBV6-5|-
CASSQLSSTDTQYF
TGTGCCAGCAGCCAGCTCTCTAGCACAGATACGCAGTATTTT
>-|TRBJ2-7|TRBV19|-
CASKSGPRDGPYEQYF
TGTGCCAGTAAGTCGGGACCCCGGGACGGACCCTACGAGCAGTACTTC
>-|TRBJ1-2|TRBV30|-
CAWSVLGQGHGYTF
TGTGCCTGGAGTGTATTGGGGCAGGGCCATGGCTACACCTTC
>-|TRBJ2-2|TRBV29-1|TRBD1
CSVGGRGQGVWTGELFF
TGCAGCGTTGGGGGAAGGGGACAGGGTGTTTGGACCGGGGAGCTGTTTTTT
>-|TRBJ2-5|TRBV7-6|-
CASSSGQQRPQYF
TGTGCCAGCAGCTCCGGACAGCAGAGGCCCCAGTACTTC
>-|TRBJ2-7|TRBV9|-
CASSVGRQTSEQYF
TGTGCCAGCAGCGTGGGCCGCCAGACTTCCGAGCAGTACTTC
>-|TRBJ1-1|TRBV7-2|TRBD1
CASTRPDRANREAFF
TGTGCCAGCACCCGCCCTGACAGGGCGAACAGGGAAGCTTTCTTT
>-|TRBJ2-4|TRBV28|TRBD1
CAITRQGLEQYF
TGTGCCATCACACGACAGGGGTTGGAGCAGTACTTC
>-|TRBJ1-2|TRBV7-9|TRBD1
CASSSTRQGQGYTF
TGTGCCAGCAGCTCAACCCGACAGGGGCAGGGCTACACCTTC
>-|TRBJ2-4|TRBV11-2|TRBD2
CASSAGLAGGIQYF
TGTGCCAGCAGCGCGGGACTAGCGGGGGGTATTCAGTACTTC
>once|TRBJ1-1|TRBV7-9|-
CASSLVGEGTEAFF
TGTGCCAGCAGCTTAGTGGGGGAAGGGACTGAAGCTTTCTTT
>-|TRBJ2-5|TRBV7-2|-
CASGLQSGIQETQYF
TGTGCCAGCGGGCTTCAGTCGGGGATCCAAGAGACCCAGTACTTC
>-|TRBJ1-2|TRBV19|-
CASSRGLNYGYTF
TGTGCCAGTAGTAGGGGCCTGAACTATGGCTACACCTTC
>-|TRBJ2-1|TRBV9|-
CASSVALGINYNEQFF
TGTGCCAGCAGCGTAGCTCTAGGGATAAACTACAATGAGCAGTTCTTC
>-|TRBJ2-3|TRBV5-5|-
CASSVNSKSTDTQYF
TGTGCCAGCAGCGTAAACAGTAAAAGCACAGATACGCAGTATTTT
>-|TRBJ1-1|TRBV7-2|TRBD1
CASSLAQGSLFTEAFF
TGTGCCAGCAGCTTAGCACAGGGGAGTCTTTTTACTGAAGCTTTCTTT
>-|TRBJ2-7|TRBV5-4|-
CASSLAGSRPYTEQYF
TGTGCCAGCAGCTTGGCCGGGTCCCGGCCCTATACCGAGCAGTACTTC
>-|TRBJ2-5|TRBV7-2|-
CASRLGRGTTRETQYF
TGTGCCAGCAGGCTTGGACGGGGGACCACTCGAGAGACCCAGTACTTC
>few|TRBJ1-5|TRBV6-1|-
CASNLQGNQPQHF
TGTGCCAGCAATCTCCAGGGGAATCAGCCCCAGCATTTT
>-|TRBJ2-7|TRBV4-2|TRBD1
CASSQPQGQGASEQYF
TGTGCCAGCAGCCAACCCCAGGGGCAGGGGGCGTCCGAGCAGTACTTC
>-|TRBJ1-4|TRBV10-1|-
CASSGRRGSEKLFF
TGCGCCAGCAGTGGAAGAAGGGGGAGTGAAAAACTGTTTTTT
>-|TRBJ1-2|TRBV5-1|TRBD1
CASSSQGVDGYTF
TGCGCCAGCAGCTCCCAGGGGGTCGATGGCTACACCTTC
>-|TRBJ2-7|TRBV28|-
CASSLGPQRLSYEQYF
TGTGCCAGCAGTTTAGGTCCTCAGAGGCTCTCCTACGAGCAGTACTTC
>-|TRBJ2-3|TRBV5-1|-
CASSLDQGSTDTQYF
TGCGCCAGCAGCTTGGACCAGGGGTCTACAGATACGCAGTATTTT
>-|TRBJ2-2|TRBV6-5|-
CAAGAVGNGELFF
TGTGCCGCAGGTGCGGTGGGGAACGGGGAGCTGTTTTTT
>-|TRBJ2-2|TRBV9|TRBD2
CASRPGLDTGELFF
TGTGCCAGCAGGCCGGGACTAGACACCGGGGAGCTGTTTTTT
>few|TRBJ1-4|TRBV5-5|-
CASSLSWQGNEKLFF
TGTGCCAGCAGCTTGTCATGGCAGGGAAATGAAAAACTGTTTTTT
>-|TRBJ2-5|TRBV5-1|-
CASSGTGNPQETQYF
TGCGCCAGCAGCGGAACAGGGAACCCCCAAGAGACCCAGTACTTC
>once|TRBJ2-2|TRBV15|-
CATSRDKRARGAGELFF
TGTGCCACCAGCAGAGATAAACGGGCCAGGGGGGCCGGGGAGCTGTTTTTT
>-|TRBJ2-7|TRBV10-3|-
CAISESLQVGNEQYF
TGTGCCATCAGTGAGTCGCTTCAGGTCGGGAACGAGCAGTACTTC
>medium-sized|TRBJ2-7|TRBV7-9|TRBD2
CASSPAGEMWEQYF
TGTGCCAGCAGCCCAGCGGGGGAGATGTGGGAGCAGTACTTC
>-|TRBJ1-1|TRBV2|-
CASISYGNTEAFF
TGTGCCAGCATTTCCTACGGGAACACTGAAGCTTTCTTT
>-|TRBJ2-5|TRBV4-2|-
CASSLLAGETQYF
TGTGCCAGCAGTCTTCTCGCGGGGGAGACCCAGTACTTC
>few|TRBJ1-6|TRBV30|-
CAWRRSSGPLHF
TGTGCCTGGAGGAGGAGCTCGGGGCCCCTCCACTTT
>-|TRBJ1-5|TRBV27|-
CASSSSTFRDQPQHF
TGTGCCAGCAGTTCATCGACATTTCGGGATCAGCCCCAGCATTTT
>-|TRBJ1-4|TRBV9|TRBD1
CASSASGTGVKKLFF
TGTGCCAGCAGCGCCTCCGGGACAGGGGTGAAAAAACTGTTTTTT
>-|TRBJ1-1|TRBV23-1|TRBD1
CTIPCRDRGRRGEAFF
TGCACGATTCCCTGTCGGGACAGGGGGCGAAGGGGTGAAGCTTTCTTT